These 28 T cell receptor beta chains share one sample of origin, sequenced in a study of OX40 agonist ivuxolimab in advanced cancers. Assay: immunoSEQ multiplex PCR; the TCRdb copy retains only in-frame clones and omits some. The table shows about 69,000 clones, with about 89% occurring only once. The specimen comprised CD4+ or CD8+ T cells sorted from blood, sampled in a trial of the OX40 agonist ivuxolimab. These receptors came from an adult with an advanced solid tumor such as melanoma, head and neck, liver or kidney cancer.

The chain uses TRBV28 and TRBJ2-7, with TRBD2 matching 11 bases. V dropped 4 bases and J dropped 2; count of bases not matched to a gene: 10. Per the germline V gene, CDR1 is MDHEN and CDR2 is SYDVKM. CDR3 length equals 17 residues. CDR3 nucleotide sequence: TGTGCCAGCAGTTCCCCCGGGACTAGCGGTTATACCTACGAGCAGTACTTC. Translation gives CASSSPGTSGYTYEQYF.

Worth noting for this clone: The same CDR3 can be traced to other DNA sequences in this sample. The gene calls are TRBV7-9 and TRBJ1-2; maybe TRBD1 (5 bases). The V gene lost 5 bases and the J gene lost 5 bases, with 9 bases spanning the gap. The germline V gene has CDR1 SEHNR and CDR2 FQNEAQ (reference sequence). The CDR3 has 12 amino acids. The CDR3 loop reads CASSLDSYGYTF. For the CDR3, the DNA is TGTGCCAGCAGCCTTGACAGTTATGGCTACACCTTC.

This clone was detected only once. This chain joins TRBV19 and TRBJ1-1, with TRBD1 matching 8 bases. Trimming removed 7 bases from V and 5 bases from J; junction bases left unmatched: 6. The CDR3 length is 13 residues. The germline gives CDR1 LNHDA, CDR2 SQIVND (reference sequence). CDR3 bases: TGTGCCAGTACCTACCAGGGGGCAACTGAAGCTTTCTTT. This codes for CASTYQGATEAFF.

The rearrangement uses TRBV7-9 and TRBJ1-6; a weak D match, TRBD1 (5 bases). This CDR3 is 13 amino acids long. CDR1 and CDR2 from the germline V gene are SEHNR and FQNEAQ (reference sequence). Trimming removed 4 bases at V and 15 bases at J, with 16 bases between. The CDR3 nucleotides are TGTGCCAGCAGCTCGGGACTGTTTGCGGGCCTCCACTTT. Encoded protein: CASSSGLFAGLHF.

This chain connects TRBV7-9 to TRBJ2-5, with D perhaps matching TRBD1 (5 bases). This CDR3 contains 16 residues. Germline V CDR1 and CDR2: SEHNR, FQNEAQ (reference sequence). V was pared by 1 base and J by 3 bases, with 15 bases between. CDR3 region: CASSLVGHSQEETQYF. CDR3 in DNA: TGTGCCAGCAGCTTAGTGGGGCACAGTCAGGAAGAGACCCAGTACTTC.

This chain connects TRBV28 to TRBJ2-5; a possible D gene is TRBD2 (6 bases). This CDR3 has 15 residues. Germline V lookup: CDR1 MDHEN, CDR2 SYDVKM. The V gene lost 3 bases and the J gene lost 4 bases, with 15 bases spanning the gap. The CDR3, as DNA: TGTGCCAGCAGTTTCCCTAGCGAGGTAGGAGAGACCCAGTACTTC. Protein: CASSFPSEVGETQYF.

The chain uses TRBV10-3 and TRBJ2-1, with TRBD2 matching over 11 bases. Unmatched junction bases numbered 13, after V lost 6 bases and J lost 3 bases. CDR1 and CDR2 (germline): ENHRY, SYGVKD. The CDR3 is 18 residues long. CDR3 residues: CAISGASGGYPIYNEQFF. In nucleotides, the CDR3 is TGTGCCATCAGCGGGGCTAGCGGGGGGTACCCTATCTACAATGAGCAGTTCTTC.

The chain employs TRBV7-9 and TRBJ2-5; the match to TRBD2 covers 14 bases. Germline V gene data show CDR1 as SEHNR and CDR2 as FQNEAQ (reference sequence). The V segment lost 3 bases and the J segment 5 bases; nucleotides outside the gene matches: 2. This CDR3 has 15 amino acids. DNA for the CDR3: TGTGCCAGCAGCTTTTGGACTAGCGGGAGGGAGACCCAGTACTTC. Encoded protein: CASSFWTSGRETQYF.

The chain couples TRBV28 to TRBJ2-7; D remains unclear. The germline V and J ends were trimmed by 6 bases and 3 bases, with 21 bases remaining between them. This CDR3 comprises 16 residues. Germline CDR1 and CDR2: MDHEN and SYDVKM. CDR3 in DNA: TGTGCCAGCAGACCCGCCCCCGGCACAGCTTTCTACGAGCAGTACTTC. The encoded protein is CASRPAPGTAFYEQYF.

The chain is built from TRBV27 and TRBJ1-1; TRBD1 matches at 7 bases. The CDR3 spans 16 residues. Germline V gene lookup returns CDR1 MNHEY and CDR2 SMNVEV (reference sequence). With V trimmed by 4 bases and J by 3 bases, 11 bases remained unmatched. The CDR3 reads CASSSTGVGWDTEAFF. The CDR3 DNA is TGTGCCAGCAGTTCAACAGGGGTTGGGTGGGACACTGAAGCTTTCTTT.

The chain couples TRBV28 to TRBJ1-1, with a possible D match to TRBD1 (5 bases). The CDR3 loop spans 15 amino acids. The ends were cut back, 7 bases at V and 1 base at J, with 16 bases in the middle. Per germline, CDR1 MDHEN and CDR2 SYDVKM. CDR3 in DNA: TGTGCCAGCACCATCCATGGGACCGAGAACACTGAAGCTTTCTTT. Its translation is CASTIHGTENTEAFF. Filled out from reference TRBV28 and TRBJ1-1, the complete variable domain reads DVKVTQSSRYLVKRTGEKVFLECVQDMDHENMFWYRQDPGLGLRLIYFSYDVKMKEKGDIPEGYSVSREKKERFSLILESASTNQTSMYLCASTIHGTENTEAFFGQGTRLTVV.

This clone was seen more than once but under ten times. The V gene is TRBV6-1, the J gene TRBJ1-2; D remains unclear. There are 11 residues in the CDR3. Germline V lookup: CDR1 MNHNS, CDR2 SASEGT. Deletions cut 8 bases from V and 12 bases from J, with 16 bases between. CDR3 in amino acids: CASEYGLGNTF. The CDR3 region has the DNA TGTGCCAGCGAGTACGGCCTAGGAAACACCTTC.

The rearrangement uses TRBV4-1 and TRBJ2-1; 11 nucleotides agree with TRBD2. The CDR3 is 17 residues long. Germline CDR1 is MGHRA and CDR2 is YSYEKL. V lost 0 bases to trimming and J lost 9 bases; unmatched junction nucleotides: 10. Written as DNA, the CDR3 is TGCGCCAGCAGCCAAGATCCCTCAGAAGGGACTAGCGGTGAGCAGTTCTTC. It translates to CASSQDPSEGTSGEQFF.

This clone was detected only a few times. The chain uses TRBV2 and TRBJ1-1; D not resolved. The CDR3 runs 11 residues. Trimming left V 6 bases short and J 8 bases short, with 10 bases between. Germline V CDR1 and CDR2: SNHLY, FYNNEI. This CDR3 is CASRDGPEAFF. DNA for the CDR3: TGTGCCAGCAGGGATGGACCCGAAGCTTTCTTT.

V is TRBV11-2 and J is TRBJ2-2; possibly TRBD1 for D (6 bases). CDR1 SGHAT and CDR2 FQNNGV come from the germline V gene. The CDR3 extends over 14 amino acids. V was pared by 5 bases and J by 3 bases, with 10 bases between. This CDR3 reads CASSGDIYTGELFF. CDR3 nucleotide sequence: TGTGCCAGCAGCGGGGACATCTACACCGGGGAGCTGTTTTTT.

V is TRBV9 and J is TRBJ1-1; maybe TRBD1 (5 bases). Germline V CDR1 and CDR2: SGDLS, YYNGEE. This CDR3 spans 14 amino acids. Trimming removed 0 bases from V and 3 bases from J, with 9 bases in between. In DNA form, the CDR3 reads TGTGCCAGCAGCGTAGCTTGGGGGGACACTGAAGCTTTCTTT. It specifies CASSVAWGDTEAFF. The complete variable domain, with remaining parts taken from reference TRBV9 and TRBJ1-1, reads DSGVTQTPKHLITATGQRVTLRCSPRSGDLSVYWYQQSLDQGLQFLIQYYNGEERAKGNILERFSAQQFPDLHSELNLSSLELGDSALYFCASSVAWGDTEAFFGQGTRLTVV.

The V and J genes are TRBV4-2 and TRBJ2-1; the match to TRBD2 covers 8 bases. The CDR3 extends over 16 amino acids. In germline, CDR1 is LGHNA, CDR2 YNFKEQ. Trimming removed 0 bases from V and 7 bases from J; junction bases left unmatched: 8. The CDR3 sequence is CASSQEGAAGVNEQFF. The CDR3 nucleotides are TGTGCCAGCAGCCAAGAGGGGGCAGCGGGAGTAAATGAGCAGTTCTTC.

CDR3 sequence: CASTWTGTNTGELFF. CDR3 bases: TGTGCCAGCACCTGGACCGGGACAAACACCGGGGAGCTGTTTTTT. The chain links TRBV11-1 to TRBJ2-2, with D tentatively TRBD1 (6 bases). The germline V gene has CDR1 SGHAT and CDR2 FQDESV (reference sequence). The length of the CDR3 is 15 residues. V was clipped by 7 bases and J by 2 bases, with 14 bases between them. The full variable domain, in which reference TRBV11-1 and TRBJ2-2 provide the parts outside the CDR3, is EAEVAQSPRYKITEKSQAVAFWCDPISGHATLYWYRQILGQGPELLVQFQDESVVDDSQLPKDRFSAERLKGVDSTLKIQPAELGDSAMYLCASTWTGTNTGELFFGEGSRLTVL.

This chain connects TRBV30 to TRBJ2-1; no reliable D call. This CDR3 has 14 residues. CDR1 is GTSNPN, CDR2 SVGIG, per germline (reference sequence). Trimming shortened V by 0 bases and J by 4 bases, and 10 bases separated the two germline ends. The CDR3 bases are TGTGCCTGGAGTGTACGGCAGGCATACAATGAGCAGTTCTTC. Protein: CAWSVRQAYNEQFF.

The rearrangement links TRBV28 to TRBJ2-7; 14 bases map to TRBD2. This CDR3 region has 18 residues. V shed 2 bases, J shed 3 bases, and the junction held 9 bases outside the gene matches. The V gene's germline CDR1 is MDHEN and CDR2 SYDVKM. The CDR3 DNA reads as TGTGCCAGCAGTTTACGGGGACTAGCGGGAGTTAGAGGCTACGAGCAGTACTTC. It translates to CASSLRGLAGVRGYEQYF.

The rearrangement joins TRBV27 to TRBJ1-2; 7 bases align to TRBD1. The junction had 12 bases not matched to a gene; V was cut back by 2 bases and J by 6 bases. The CDR3 spans 16 residues. CDR1 MNHEY and CDR2 SMNVEV come from the germline V gene (reference sequence). The chain's CDR3 is CASSLMGGPTGDGYTF. Written as DNA, the CDR3 is TGTGCCAGCAGTTTAATGGGGGGCCCTACAGGGGATGGCTACACCTTC.

J is TRBJ1-1 and V is TRBV5-1, with D tentatively TRBD1 (6 bases). The CDR3 runs 16 residues. Trimming pared 1 base from V and 1 base from J, leaving 14 bases between. Germline V gives CDR1 SGHRS, CDR2 YFSETQ. DNA of the CDR3: TGCGCCAGCAGCTTGAGGGGGAGGGTTAAGAACACTGAAGCTTTCTTT. It codes for CASSLRGRVKNTEAFF.

J is TRBJ2-2 and V is TRBV10-3; 7 bases match TRBD2. After removal of 0 bases from V and 6 bases from J, the junction contained 4 bases not matched to a gene. The CDR3 covers 15 residues. Germline CDR1 is ENHRY and CDR2 is SYGVKD. CDR3 in amino acids: CAISESERDPGELFF. DNA of the CDR3: TGTGCCATCAGTGAGTCCGAGCGGGATCCCGGGGAGCTGTTTTTT.

V is TRBV19 and J is TRBJ1-2; D call uncertain. The V gene lost 1 base and the J gene lost 8 bases, with 14 bases spanning the gap. This CDR3 contains 14 residues. CDR1 and CDR2 (germline): LNHDA, SQIVND (reference sequence). The DNA of the CDR3 is TGTGCCAGTAGTATAGTAACCGCGGGTTACGGCTACACCTTC. Translating it yields CASSIVTAGYGYTF.

V and J are TRBV4-1 and TRBJ2-3, with a tentative D call TRBD1 (5 bases). This CDR3 spans 15 amino acids. V was pared by 0 bases and J by 2 bases, with 9 bases between. CDR1 is MGHRA, CDR2 YSYEKL, per germline. CDR3 nucleotides: TGCGCCAGCAGCCAAGAAGACAGAGCCACAGATACGCAGTATTTT. This gives the protein CASSQEDRATDTQYF.

This clone came up a few times. The V call is TRBV14, the J call TRBJ1-4; weak D call: TRBD1 (5 bases). The CDR3 totals 17 residues. Trimming stripped 4 bases from V and 2 bases from J, with 17 bases between. The germline gives CDR1 SGHDN, CDR2 FVKESK. As DNA, the CDR3 is TGTGCCAGCAGCCCCTACACCGGTTGGGGGACTAATGAAAAACTGTTTTTT. Protein sequence: CASSPYTGWGTNEKLFF.

This clone was recorded only once. The chain couples TRBV5-3 to TRBJ1-5; TRBD1 might be the D (5 bases). TRBV5-3 is designated an ORF whose function remains uncertain. This CDR3 has 16 residues. The V end was cut by 0 bases, the J end by 4 bases, with 14 bases between. In DNA form, the CDR3 reads TGTGCCAGAAGCTTGGGTGGGGCTCCCTCGAATCAGCCCCAGCATTTT. Translating gives CARSLGGAPSNQPQHF.

The J gene is TRBJ2-3, the V gene TRBV4-1; 9 bases are shared with TRBD2. The J segment lost 4 bases and the V segment lost 5 bases, leaving 7 bases of the junction unmatched. This CDR3 has 15 residues. CDR1 and CDR2 (germline): MGHRA, YSYEKL. The chain's CDR3 is CASSGPAGGADTQYF. The CDR3 DNA reads TGCGCCAGCAGCGGACCAGCGGGGGGCGCAGATACGCAGTATTTT.